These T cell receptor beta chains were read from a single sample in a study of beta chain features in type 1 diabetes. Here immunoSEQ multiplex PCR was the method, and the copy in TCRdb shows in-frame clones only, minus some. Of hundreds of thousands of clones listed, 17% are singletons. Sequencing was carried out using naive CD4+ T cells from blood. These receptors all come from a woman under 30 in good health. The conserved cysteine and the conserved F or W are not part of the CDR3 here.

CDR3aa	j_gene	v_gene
ASSQDGGGSESSYNEQF	TRBJ2-1	TRBV4-2
ASSIEGRLGQPQH	TRBJ1-5	TRBV19
ASSRTANSNQPQH	TRBJ1-5	TRBV2
ASSPHAGTGLSYEQY	TRBJ2-7	TRBV11-2
SALTPSLNEQY	TRBJ2-7	TRBV29-1
ARASGRAGSDTQY	TRBJ2-3	TRBV28
ASSQATDTQY	TRBJ2-3	TRBV5-1
ASSPQFSGANVLT	TRBJ2-6	TRBV18
ASSVGAGQGAGELF	TRBJ2-2	TRBV9
SVEVPSTDTQY	TRBJ2-3	TRBV29-1
ASRGQGSSYEQY	TRBJ2-7	TRBV28
ASSSAGGRDEQY	TRBJ2-7	TRBV7-3